These 20 T cell receptor beta chains were all obtained from the same sample, sequenced in a study of T cell repertoires in cytomegalovirus infection. TCRdb ran MiXCR on the reads and lists one entry per CDR3 protein. The sample yields 310,000 or so distinct CDR3 sequences, 17% seen once. The sample comprised PBMCs. These receptors were taken from a human donor in good health (CMV status not recorded). Some clones in this sample may be carry-over from other donors' samples.

This clonotype was seen repeatedly, ten times or more. This sequence joins TRBV10-3 and TRBJ1-4; 9 bases fit TRBD1. Germline trimming cut 3 bases from V and 5 bases from J; bases unmatched to any gene: 10. Germline assignment: CDR1 ENHRY and CDR2 SYGVKD. The CDR3 extends over 17 amino acids. CDR3 nucleotide sequence: TGTGCCATCAGTGATTCGGGGCCGGGACAGGGAAATGAAAAACTGTTTTTT. This gives the protein CAISDSGPGQGNEKLFF.

This clonotype has at least ten counts. J is TRBJ1-3 and V is TRBV6-1, with D uncertain. Per germline, CDR1 MNHNS and CDR2 SASEGT. CDR3 length: 16 residues. V lost 5 bases to trimming and J lost 7 bases, with 21 bases between them. The CDR3 reads CASSYLADLGANTIYF. DNA of the CDR3: TGTGCCAGCAGTTATCTGGCGGACCTCGGAGCGAACACCATATATTTT.

The rearrangement uses TRBV20-1 and TRBJ1-4; D not certain. The CDR3 is 13 amino acids. CDR1 and CDR2 (germline): DFQATT, SNEGSKA (reference sequence). Deletions cut 1 base from V and 7 bases from J, with 10 bases between. CDR3 in amino acids: CSARVGRREKLFF. The CDR3 region has the DNA TGCAGTGCTAGAGTAGGGAGGCGTGAAAAACTGTTTTTT.

This clonotype showed up just a few times. V is TRBV4-1 and J is TRBJ2-7; tentatively, D is TRBD2 (6 bases). The CDR3 covers 17 residues. V dropped 4 bases and J dropped 1 base, with 20 bases sitting between them. The germline V gene encodes CDR1 MGHRA and CDR2 YSYEKL. The CDR3 sequence is CASSRVAGGVPSYEQYF. The CDR3 DNA reads TGCGCCAGCAGCCGAGTAGCAGGAGGGGTCCCATCCTACGAGCAGTACTTC.

There are many counts of this clonotype. This sequence joins TRBV7-2 and TRBJ1-6, with a tentative D call TRBD1 (5 bases). The CDR3 is 15 amino acids. V was pared by 1 base and J by 7 bases, with 11 bases between. CDR1 is SGHTA and CDR2 is FQGNSA in the germline V gene. DNA of the CDR3: TGTGCCAGCAGCTTAGGGGGGGTTAGCAATTCACCCCTCCACTTT. It specifies CASSLGGVSNSPLHF.

This clonotype was seen a handful of times. The J gene is TRBJ2-7, the V gene TRBV19; D tentatively fits TRBD1 or TRBD2 (6 bases each). There are 15 residues in the CDR3. The ends were cut back, 6 bases at V and 3 bases at J, with 18 bases in the middle. CDR1 and CDR2 (germline): LNHDA, SQIVND (reference sequence). The CDR3 region has the DNA TGTGCCAGTAGCCCATTTTGGGGGGCCTTCTACGAGCAGTACTTC. It specifies CASSPFWGAFYEQYF.

The J gene is TRBJ2-1, the V gene TRBV4-1; 11 positions agree with TRBD1. Germline V gene lookup returns CDR1 MGHRA and CDR2 YSYEKL. The J segment lost 9 bases and the V segment lost 6 bases, leaving 10 bases of the junction unmatched. This CDR3 comprises 15 residues. In DNA form, the CDR3 reads TGCGCCAGCAGATCCCCGGGACAGGGGGTCGGTGAGCAGTTCTTC. Encoded protein: CASRSPGQGVGEQFF.

The chain has TRBV19 and TRBJ1-1, with 9 bases matching TRBD1. The CDR3 length is 14 residues. Trimming removed 5 bases from V and 4 bases from J; junction bases left unmatched: 5. Germline V gene data show CDR1 as LNHDA and CDR2 as SQIVND (reference sequence). The CDR3 spells CASSWDRATTEAFF. The CDR3 DNA reads as TGTGCCAGTAGTTGGGACAGGGCAACCACTGAAGCTTTCTTT.

This clonotype was counted ten times or more. The gene calls are TRBV7-9 and TRBJ2-5; 9 bases map to TRBD2. Per germline, CDR1 SEHNR and CDR2 FQNEAQ (reference sequence). Trimming at V came to 5 bases and at J to 3 bases, leaving 7 bases not matched to a gene. This CDR3 has 15 residues. CDR3 nucleotide sequence: TGTGCCAGCAGCCTGGGACTAGCAGTAAAAGAGACCCAGTACTTC. Protein: CASSLGLAVKETQYF.

The chain uses TRBV2 and TRBJ1-1, with a possible D match to TRBD1 (5 bases). The length of the CDR3 is 13 residues. Trimming shortened V by 6 bases and J by 2 bases, and 10 bases separated the two germline ends. In germline, CDR1 is SNHLY, CDR2 FYNNEI. The CDR3 bases are TGTGCCAGCAGGGGACGGGCAAACACTGAAGCTTTCTTT. It specifies CASRGRANTEAFF.

The V and J genes are TRBV4-3 and TRBJ1-3; D may be TRBD1 (5 bases). CDR1 LGHNA and CDR2 YSLEER come from the germline V gene. This CDR3 is 17 amino acids long. V lost 4 bases and J 0 bases, leaving 16 bases between the germline ends. The CDR3 sequence is CASSPLGAVSSGNTIYF. The CDR3 DNA sequence: TGCGCCAGCAGCCCCCTCGGGGCGGTGAGCTCTGGAAACACCATATATTTT.

This clonotype was observed a handful of times. V gene TRBV6-2 or TRBV6-3 combines with J gene TRBJ2-1, with D unresolved. The germline gives CDR1 MNHEY, CDR2 SVGEGT. The V end was cut by 8 bases, the J end by 12 bases, with 23 bases between. The CDR3 consists of 14 residues. CDR3 coding DNA: TGTGCCAGCCATAGACCAGCCCTCCTGTCACGGCAGTTCTTC. Its translation: CASHRPALLSRQFF.

This sequence joins TRBV20-1 and TRBJ2-3, with 10 bases matching TRBD1. The CDR3 is made up of 15 amino acids. CDR1 and CDR2 (germline): DFQATT, SNEGSKA (reference sequence). With V trimmed by 5 bases and J by 3 bases, 8 bases remained unmatched. The DNA of the CDR3 is TGCAGTGCTCATGGCTGGACAGGGGGGACAGATACGCAGTATTTT. Amino acids: CSAHGWTGGTDTQYF.

In its sample, this clonotype was seen many times. The chain employs TRBV28 and TRBJ2-4; TRBD1 might be the D (6 bases). This CDR3 comprises 12 residues. V dropped 6 bases and J dropped 6 bases, with 9 bases sitting between them. The germline gives CDR1 MDHEN, CDR2 SYDVKM. The CDR3 spells CASRQGRNIQYF. The DNA of the CDR3 is TGTGCCAGCAGACAGGGCAGAAACATTCAGTACTTC.

This clonotype was seen only a few times. The rearrangement joins TRBV5-1 to TRBJ2-7; 9 nucleotides line up with TRBD1. Germline V gene lookup returns CDR1 SGHRS and CDR2 YFSETQ. Germline trimming cut 5 bases from V and 3 bases from J; bases unmatched to any gene: 6. This CDR3 region has 14 residues. CDR3 in amino acids: CASSPGTGFYEQYF. The CDR3 DNA reads as TGCGCCAGCAGTCCCGGGACAGGGTTCTACGAGCAGTACTTC.

The J gene is TRBJ1-6, the V gene TRBV6-1, with 7 nucleotides matching TRBD1. This CDR3 contains 15 residues. The V gene end was trimmed by 2 bases and the J gene end by 8 bases; junction bases not matched to a gene: 6. The germline V gene encodes CDR1 MNHNS and CDR2 SASEGT. CDR3 in amino acids: CASSEPPGQHSPLHF. DNA for the CDR3: TGTGCCAGCAGTGAACCACCGGGACAGCATTCACCCCTCCACTTT.

The V call is TRBV4-1, the J call TRBJ1-4, with 12 bases that match TRBD1. This CDR3 region has 16 residues. Germline values: CDR1 MGHRA, CDR2 YSYEKL. V lost 4 bases and J lost 4; bases outside the gene matches: 4. CDR3: CASSPGQGAGNEKLFF. CDR3 DNA: TGCGCCAGCAGCCCGGGACAGGGGGCTGGTAATGAAAAACTGTTTTTT.

This clonotype was observed many times. The chain couples TRBV7-9 to TRBJ1-2, with 8 bases that match TRBD1. Germline assignment: CDR1 SEHNR and CDR2 FQNEAQ (reference sequence). The CDR3 spans 14 residues. V lost 5 bases to trimming and J lost 4 bases; unmatched junction nucleotides: 6. The CDR3 loop is CASSPDRDLYGYTF. The CDR3 DNA sequence: TGTGCCAGCAGCCCGGACAGGGACCTCTATGGCTACACCTTC.

This clonotype was counted between two and nine times. The rearrangement joins TRBV20-1 to TRBJ1-3; D perhaps matches TRBD1 (5 bases). The CDR3 length is 16 residues. V was cut by 0 bases and J by 2 bases, with 14 bases left in between. Germline V gene data show CDR1 as DFQATT and CDR2 as SNEGSKA (reference sequence). CDR3 DNA: TGCAGTGCTAGAGATTGGGAAGGGGCAGCTGGAAACACCATATATTTT. Protein: CSARDWEGAAGNTIYF.

This clonotype was detected many times. This chain links TRBV7-2 with TRBJ1-3; 7 bases are shared with TRBD1. CDR1 is SGHTA and CDR2 is FQGNSA in the germline V gene. With V trimmed by 4 bases and J by 1 base, 4 bases remained unmatched. The CDR3 consists of 15 residues. The CDR3 is CASSSGGQSGNTIYF. The CDR3, as DNA: TGTGCCAGCAGCTCCGGGGGACAGTCTGGAAACACCATATATTTT.